These 14 T cell receptor beta chains were sequenced from one sample in a study of blood T cell repertoires in COVID-19. Repertoires were generated with immunoSEQ multiplex PCR, while TCRdb's copy carries only in-frame clones and drops some. The sample has a few hundred thousand clones, about 89% seen once. Material for sequencing was peripheral blood. The origin of the receptors is a woman aged 50 to 60 who had recovered from COVID-19.

The chain recombines TRBV7-2 with TRBJ1-6, with 7 bases matching TRBD1. The CDR3 extends over 13 amino acids. Germline CDR1 SGHTA, CDR2 FQGNSA. After removal of 5 bases from V and 6 bases from J, the junction contained 1 base not matched to a gene. CDR3: CASSRQGNSPLHF. CDR3 in DNA: TGTGCCAGCAGCCGACAGGGTAATTCACCCCTCCACTTT. Looking up the rest from reference TRBV7-2 and TRBJ1-6 gives the full variable domain: GAGVSQSPSNKVTEKGKDVELRCDPISGHTALYWYRQSLGQGLEFLIYFQGNSAPDKSGLPSDRFSAERTGGSVSTLTIQRTQQEDSAVYLCASSRQGNSPLHFGNGTRLTVT.

The CDR3 DNA is TGCGCCAGCAGCCAAGAATCCCAAAGAGACTCTCCTCCCTCTGGGGCCAACGTCCTGACTTTC. Encoded protein: CASSQESQRDSPPSGANVLTF. The rearrangement uses TRBV4-3 and TRBJ2-6, with unresolved D. V shed 0 bases and J shed 0 bases, with 21 bases lying between them. This CDR3 has 21 residues. Germline V gene data show CDR1 as LGHNA and CDR2 as YSLEER.

The V and J genes are TRBV27 and TRBJ2-3; 8 bases line up with TRBD2. Trimming took 6 bases from V and 5 from J; bases not matched to a gene: 13. Germline V gene sequence: CDR1 MNHEY, CDR2 SMNVEV (reference sequence). This CDR3 has 16 residues. The CDR3: CASRLGEAGAGDTQYF. The CDR3 DNA reads TGTGCCAGCAGGCTCGGGGAAGCGGGAGCTGGAGATACGCAGTATTTT.

This clone was observed a single time. This sequence joins TRBV24-1 and TRBJ2-2; 9 bases line up with TRBD1. The length of the CDR3 is 17 residues. After removal of 1 base from V and 7 bases from J, the junction contained 9 bases not matched to a gene. CDR1 is KGHDR and CDR2 is SFDVKD in the germline V gene. For the CDR3, the DNA is TGTGCCACCAGTGATTTTCCGGGACAGGGCGTCCACGGGGAGCTGTTTTTT. Its translation: CATSDFPGQGVHGELFF.

V gene TRBV28 combines with J gene TRBJ1-6, with a tentative D call TRBD1 (6 bases). The V end was cut by 6 bases, the J end by 7 bases, with 13 bases between. Germline lookup yields CDR1 MDHEN and CDR2 SYDVKM. This CDR3 region has 14 residues. CDR3 DNA sequence: TGTGCCAGCAGCCGCACAGGGTTGAATTCACCCCTCCACTTT. It yields the protein CASSRTGLNSPLHF. The complete variable domain, with remaining parts taken from reference TRBV28 and TRBJ1-6, reads DVKVTQSSRYLVKRTGEKVFLECVQDMDHENMFWYRQDPGLGLRLIYFSYDVKMKEKGDIPEGYSVSREKKERFSLILESASTNQTSMYLCASSRTGLNSPLHFGNGTRLTVT.

The rearrangement joins TRBV24-1 to TRBJ2-5; 11 bases are a match to TRBD2. The CDR3 contains 20 residues. The germline V gene has CDR1 KGHDR and CDR2 SFDVKD. V was clipped by 5 bases and J by 1 base; unmatched bases: 17. The CDR3: CATSGVLASGGRGLQETQYF. The CDR3 coding sequence is TGTGCCACCAGTGGGGTCTTGGCTAGCGGGGGGCGGGGGCTCCAAGAGACCCAGTACTTC.

This chain joins TRBV5-1 and TRBJ1-1; D gene uncertain. In germline, CDR1 is SGHRS, CDR2 YFSETQ. V lost 0 bases to trimming and J lost 1 base, with 7 bases between them. This CDR3 region has 14 residues. The CDR3 reads CASSLDVRNTEAFF. The CDR3 DNA reads as TGCGCCAGCAGCTTGGACGTCAGGAACACTGAAGCTTTCTTT.

This sequence joins TRBV6-2 or TRBV6-3 and TRBJ1-5, with D possibly being TRBD1 (5 bases). V lost 4 bases to trimming and J lost 7 bases, with 11 bases between them. The CDR3 totals 13 residues. Germline values: CDR1 MNHEY, CDR2 SVGEGT. The CDR3 spells CASSSGERQPQHF. Written as DNA, the CDR3 is TGTGCCAGCAGTTCGGGGGAGAGGCAGCCCCAGCATTTT.

The V call is TRBV4-1, the J call TRBJ1-1; 9 positions match TRBD1. CDR1 and CDR2 from the germline V gene are MGHRA and YSYEKL. Trimming at V came to 0 bases and at J to 0 bases, leaving 5 bases not matched to a gene. CDR3 length equals 17 residues. The CDR3 is CASSQDWTGAMNTEAFF. CDR3 nucleotide sequence: TGCGCCAGCAGCCAAGATTGGACAGGGGCGATGAACACTGAAGCTTTCTTT.

The chain combines TRBV5-4 with TRBJ2-2; possible D gene TRBD2, 5 bases. The V and J ends lost 0 bases and 6 bases respectively, with 12 bases between them. Per germline, CDR1 SGHNT and CDR2 YYREEE (reference sequence). CDR3 size: 15 residues. The CDR3 reads CASSLDRGFSGELFF. The CDR3 coding sequence is TGTGCCAGCAGCTTGGATCGGGGATTCTCCGGGGAGCTGTTTTTT.

V gene TRBV19 combines with J gene TRBJ2-2; 9 nucleotides align to TRBD2. Germline-derived CDR1 and CDR2 are LNHDA and SQIVND (reference sequence). Germline trimming cut 3 bases from V and 4 bases from J; bases unmatched to any gene: 0. CDR3 size: 14 residues. The CDR3 loop is CASSMTSGTGELFF. CDR3 in DNA: TGTGCCAGTAGTATGACTAGCGGCACCGGGGAGCTGTTTTTT. Combining the CDR3 with reference TRBV19 and TRBJ2-2 gives the whole variable domain DGGITQSPKYLFRKEGQNVTLSCEQNLNHDAMYWYRQDPGQGLRLIYYSQIVNDFQKGDIAEGYSVSREKKESFPLTVTSAQKNPTAFYLCASSMTSGTGELFFGEGSRLTVL.

The chain is built from TRBV7-6 and TRBJ2-1, with 11 bases lining up with TRBD2. Per germline, CDR1 SGHVS and CDR2 FNYEAQ. V lost 4 bases and J lost 6; bases outside the gene matches: 5. This CDR3 region has 15 residues. Written as DNA, the CDR3 is TGTGCCAGCAGCTATAGCGGGGGGGCCGTCAATGAGCAGTTCTTC. Encoded protein: CASSYSGGAVNEQFF.

This chain connects TRBV18 to TRBJ2-7; no clear D. Between the trimmed V and J ends, which lost 0 bases and 4 bases, there was a span of 10 bases. Germline lookup yields CDR1 KGHSH and CDR2 LQKENI. CDR3 length: 14 residues. CDR3 loop: CASSPPSKIYEQYF. The CDR3 DNA reads as TGTGCCAGCTCACCACCTAGCAAGATATACGAGCAGTACTTC.

The rearrangement links TRBV4-1 to TRBJ2-1; 8 nucleotides align to TRBD2. V was clipped by 0 bases and J by 6 bases; unmatched bases: 7. The CDR3 covers 16 residues. In germline, CDR1 is MGHRA, CDR2 YSYEKL. Here the CDR3 DNA reads TGCGCCAGCAGCCAAGATTTCCAGCGGGGGACCAATGAGCAGTTCTTC. Translating it yields CASSQDFQRGTNEQFF.